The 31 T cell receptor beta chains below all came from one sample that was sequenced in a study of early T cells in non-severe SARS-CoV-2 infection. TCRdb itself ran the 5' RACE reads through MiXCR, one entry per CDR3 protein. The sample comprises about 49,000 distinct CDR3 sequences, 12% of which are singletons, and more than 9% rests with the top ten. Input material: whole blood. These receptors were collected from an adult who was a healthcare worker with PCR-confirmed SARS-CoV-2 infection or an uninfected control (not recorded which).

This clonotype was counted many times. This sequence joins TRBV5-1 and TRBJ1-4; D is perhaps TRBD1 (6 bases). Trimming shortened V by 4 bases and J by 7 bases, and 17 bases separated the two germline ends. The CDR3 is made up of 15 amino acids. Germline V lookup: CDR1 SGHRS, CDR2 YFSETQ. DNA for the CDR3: TGCGCCAGCAGCCTCTCCCCAGGGGCTCCTGAAAAACTGTTTTTT. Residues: CASSLSPGAPEKLFF.

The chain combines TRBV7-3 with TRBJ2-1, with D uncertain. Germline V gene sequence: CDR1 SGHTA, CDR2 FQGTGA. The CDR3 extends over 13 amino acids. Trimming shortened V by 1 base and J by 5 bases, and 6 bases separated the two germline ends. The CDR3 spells CASSLMGHNEQFF. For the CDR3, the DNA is TGTGCCAGCAGCTTAATGGGTCACAATGAGCAGTTCTTC.

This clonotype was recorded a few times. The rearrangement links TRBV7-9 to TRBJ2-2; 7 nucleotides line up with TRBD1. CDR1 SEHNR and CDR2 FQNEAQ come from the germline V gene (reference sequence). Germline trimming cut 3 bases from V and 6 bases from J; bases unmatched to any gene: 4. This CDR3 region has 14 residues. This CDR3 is CASSFDREPGELFF. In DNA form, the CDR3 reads TGTGCCAGCAGCTTCGACAGGGAACCCGGGGAGCTGTTTTTT.

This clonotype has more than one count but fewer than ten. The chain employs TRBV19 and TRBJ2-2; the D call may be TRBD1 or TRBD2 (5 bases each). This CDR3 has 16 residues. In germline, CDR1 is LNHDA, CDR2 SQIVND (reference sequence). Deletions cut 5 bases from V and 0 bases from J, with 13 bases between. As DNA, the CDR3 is TGTGCCAGTAGTTCTGGGACCCTAGCGAACACCGGGGAGCTGTTTTTT. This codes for CASSSGTLANTGELFF.

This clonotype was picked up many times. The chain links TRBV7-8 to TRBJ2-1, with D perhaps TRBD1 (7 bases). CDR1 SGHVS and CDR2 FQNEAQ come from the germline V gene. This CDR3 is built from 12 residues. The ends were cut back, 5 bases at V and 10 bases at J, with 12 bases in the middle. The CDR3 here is CASSAGQLEQFF. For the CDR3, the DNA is TGTGCCAGCAGCGCGGGACAGTTGGAGCAGTTCTTC. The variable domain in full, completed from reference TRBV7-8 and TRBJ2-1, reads GAGVSQSPRYKVAKRGQDVALRCDPISGHVSLFWYQQALGQGPEFLTYFQNEAQLDKSGLPSDRFFAERPEGSVSTLKIQRTQQEDSAVYLCASSAGQLEQFFGPGTRLTVL.

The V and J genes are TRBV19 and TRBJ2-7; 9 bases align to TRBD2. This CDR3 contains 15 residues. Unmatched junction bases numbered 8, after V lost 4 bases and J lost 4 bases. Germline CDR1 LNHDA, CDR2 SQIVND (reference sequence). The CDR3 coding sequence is TGTGCCAGTAGTAACGTTGCGGGAGGGCGGTACGAGCAGTACTTC. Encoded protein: CASSNVAGGRYEQYF.

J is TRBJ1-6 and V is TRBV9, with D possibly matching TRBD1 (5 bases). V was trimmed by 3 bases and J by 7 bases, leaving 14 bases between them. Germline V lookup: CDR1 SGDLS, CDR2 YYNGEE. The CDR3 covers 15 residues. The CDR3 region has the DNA TGTGCCAGCAGCGCCCGTGGGGGAGGGAATTCACCCCTCCACTTT. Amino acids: CASSARGGGNSPLHF. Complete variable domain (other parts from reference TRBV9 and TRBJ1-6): DSGVTQTPKHLITATGQRVTLRCSPRSGDLSVYWYQQSLDQGLQFLIQYYNGEERAKGNILERFSAQQFPDLHSELNLSSLELGDSALYFCASSARGGGNSPLHFGNGTRLTVT.

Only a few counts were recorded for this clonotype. CDR3 DNA: TGTGCCAGCACCACCCTCCGTGGAGCGGGGGGGTATAATGAGCAGTTCTTC. This sequence encodes CASTTLRGAGGYNEQFF. The chain carries TRBV6-5 and TRBJ2-1; 10 bases match TRBD2. The germline V gene has CDR1 MNHEY and CDR2 SVGAGI. CDR3 size: 17 residues. Losses at the gene ends were 7 bases for V and 7 bases for J; bases not matched to a gene: 16.

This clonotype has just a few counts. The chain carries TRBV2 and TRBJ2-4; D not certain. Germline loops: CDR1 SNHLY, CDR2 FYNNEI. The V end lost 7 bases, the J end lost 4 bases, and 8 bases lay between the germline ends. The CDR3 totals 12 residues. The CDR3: CASKNPKNIQYF. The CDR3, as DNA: TGTGCCAGCAAGAACCCGAAAAACATTCAGTACTTC.

The CDR3 protein is CSARTGAYEQYF. CDR3 bases: TGCAGTGCTCGGACAGGGGCCTACGAGCAGTACTTC. V gene TRBV20-1 combines with J gene TRBJ2-7, with 9 positions matching TRBD1. The CDR3 totals 12 residues. Germline V gives CDR1 DFQATT, CDR2 SNEGSKA (reference sequence). J gave up 2 bases and V 5 bases, and 1 base lay outside the gene matches.

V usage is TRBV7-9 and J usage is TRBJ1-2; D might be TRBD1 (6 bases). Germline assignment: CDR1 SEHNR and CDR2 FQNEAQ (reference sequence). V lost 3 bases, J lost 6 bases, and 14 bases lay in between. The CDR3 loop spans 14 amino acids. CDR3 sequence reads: CASSLGQRSDGYTF. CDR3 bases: TGTGCCAGCAGCTTGGGACAAAGAAGCGATGGCTACACCTTC.

The DNA for the CDR3 is TGTGCCAGCAGCCAACTGACAGGGTACAATGAGCAGTTCTTC. It codes for CASSQLTGYNEQFF. This sequence joins TRBV3-1 and TRBJ2-1; 7 positions match TRBD1. Germline V gene sequence: CDR1 LGHDT, CDR2 YNNKEL (reference sequence). CDR3 length equals 14 residues. V shed 2 bases, J shed 4 bases, and the junction held 2 bases outside the gene matches.

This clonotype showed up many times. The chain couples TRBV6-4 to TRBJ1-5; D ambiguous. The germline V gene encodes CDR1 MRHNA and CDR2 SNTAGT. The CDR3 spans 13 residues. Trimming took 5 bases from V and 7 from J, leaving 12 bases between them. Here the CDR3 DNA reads TGTGCCAGCAGTACCGACCCGGGACAGCCCCAGCATTTT. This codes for CASSTDPGQPQHF.

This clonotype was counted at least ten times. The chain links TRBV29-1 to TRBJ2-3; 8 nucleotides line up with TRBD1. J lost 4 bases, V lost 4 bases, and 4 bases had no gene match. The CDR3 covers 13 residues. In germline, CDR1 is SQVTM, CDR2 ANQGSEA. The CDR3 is CSVARGLADTQYF. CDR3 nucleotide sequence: TGCAGCGTTGCCAGGGGGCTCGCAGATACGCAGTATTTT.

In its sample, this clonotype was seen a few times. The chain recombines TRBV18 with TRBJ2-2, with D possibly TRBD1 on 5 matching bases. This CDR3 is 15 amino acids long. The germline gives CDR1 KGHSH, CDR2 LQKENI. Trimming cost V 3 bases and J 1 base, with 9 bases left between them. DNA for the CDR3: TGTGCCAGCTCACCTTCGACAGTGAACACCGGGGAGCTGTTTTTT. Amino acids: CASSPSTVNTGELFF.

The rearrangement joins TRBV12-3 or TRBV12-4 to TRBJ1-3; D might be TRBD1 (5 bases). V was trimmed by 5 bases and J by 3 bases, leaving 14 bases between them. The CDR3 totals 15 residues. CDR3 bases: TGTGCCAGCAGTCCCCCCCGGGGCGATGGAAACACCATATATTTT. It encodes CASSPPRGDGNTIYF.

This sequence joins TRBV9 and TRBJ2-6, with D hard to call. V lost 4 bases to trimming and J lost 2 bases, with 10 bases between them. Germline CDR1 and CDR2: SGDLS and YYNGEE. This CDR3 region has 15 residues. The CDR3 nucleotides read TGTGCCAGCAGCCCCCGGGCGACTGGGGCCAACGTCCTGACTTTC. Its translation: CASSPRATGANVLTF.

Written as DNA, the CDR3 is TGCAGCGTGACCCTCAGACAGGGGGCATCGACCATTCAGTACTTC. Residues: CSVTLRQGASTIQYF. The gene calls are TRBV29-1 and TRBJ2-4, with 10 positions matching TRBD1. With 6 bases clipped from V and 9 bases from J, the junction kept 14 bases outside the gene matches. Germline CDR1 is SQVTM and CDR2 is ANQGSEA. This CDR3 spans 15 amino acids. The whole variable domain, filled in from reference TRBV29-1 and TRBJ2-4, reads SAVISQKPSRDICQRGTSLTIQCQVDSQVTMMFWYRQQPGQSLTLIATANQGSEATYESGFVIDKFPISRPNLTFSTLTVSNMSPEDSSIYLCSVTLRQGASTIQYFGAGTRLSVL.

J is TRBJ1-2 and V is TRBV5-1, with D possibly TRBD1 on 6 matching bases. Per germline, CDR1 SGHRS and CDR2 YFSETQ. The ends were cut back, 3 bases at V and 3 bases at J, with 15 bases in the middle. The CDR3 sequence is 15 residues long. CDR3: CASSYLQGRDYGYTF. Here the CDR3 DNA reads TGCGCCAGCAGCTACTTACAGGGACGGGACTATGGCTACACCTTC.

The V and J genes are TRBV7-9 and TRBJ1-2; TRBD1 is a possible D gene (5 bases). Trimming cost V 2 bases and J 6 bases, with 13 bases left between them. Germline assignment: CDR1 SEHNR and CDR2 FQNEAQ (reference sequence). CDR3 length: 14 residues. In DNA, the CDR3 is TGTGCCAGCAGCTTACCGGGGCCATCTGATGGCTACACCTTC. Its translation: CASSLPGPSDGYTF.

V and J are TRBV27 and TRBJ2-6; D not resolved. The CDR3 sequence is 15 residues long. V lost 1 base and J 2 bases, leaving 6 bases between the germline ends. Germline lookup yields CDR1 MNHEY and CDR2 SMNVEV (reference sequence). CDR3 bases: TGTGCCAGCAGTTTATGGGCAGCTGGGGCCAACGTCCTGACTTTC. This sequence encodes CASSLWAAGANVLTF.

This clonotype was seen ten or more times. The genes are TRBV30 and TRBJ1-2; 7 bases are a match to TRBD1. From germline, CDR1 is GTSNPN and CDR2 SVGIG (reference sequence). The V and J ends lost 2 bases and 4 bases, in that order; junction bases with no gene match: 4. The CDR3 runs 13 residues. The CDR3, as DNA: TGTGCCTGGAGTCTCCACAGGGGCTATGGCTACACCTTC. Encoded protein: CAWSLHRGYGYTF.

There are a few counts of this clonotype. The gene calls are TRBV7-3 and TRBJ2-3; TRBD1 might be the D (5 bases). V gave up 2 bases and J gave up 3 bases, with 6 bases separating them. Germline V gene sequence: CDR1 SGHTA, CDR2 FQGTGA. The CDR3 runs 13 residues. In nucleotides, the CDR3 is TGTGCCAGCAGCTTACAGGGAACAGATACGCAGTATTTT. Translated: CASSLQGTDTQYF. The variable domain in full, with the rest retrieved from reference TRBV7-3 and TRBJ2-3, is GAGVSQTPSNKVTEKGKYVELRCDPISGHTALYWYRQSLGQGPEFLIYFQGTGAADDSGLPNDRFFAVRPEGSVSTLKIQRTERGDSAVYLCASSLQGTDTQYFGPGTRLTVL.

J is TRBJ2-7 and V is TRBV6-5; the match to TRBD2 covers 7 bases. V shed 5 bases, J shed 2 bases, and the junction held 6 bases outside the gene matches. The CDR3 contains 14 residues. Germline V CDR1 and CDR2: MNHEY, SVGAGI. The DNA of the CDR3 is TGTGCCAGCAGTCCCGGGAGGCCCCCCTACGAGCAGTACTTC. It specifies CASSPGRPPYEQYF.

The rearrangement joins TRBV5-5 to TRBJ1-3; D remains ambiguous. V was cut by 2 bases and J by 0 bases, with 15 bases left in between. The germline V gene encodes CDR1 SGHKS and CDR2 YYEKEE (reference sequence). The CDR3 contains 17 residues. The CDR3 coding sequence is TGTGCCAGCAGCTTCAGTCTTGCGGGGAGCTCTGGAAACACCATATATTTT. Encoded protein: CASSFSLAGSSGNTIYF.

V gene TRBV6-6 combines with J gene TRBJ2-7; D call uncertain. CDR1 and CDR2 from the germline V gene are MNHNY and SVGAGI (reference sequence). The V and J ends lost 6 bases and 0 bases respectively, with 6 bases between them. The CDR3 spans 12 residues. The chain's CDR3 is CASSYISYEQYF. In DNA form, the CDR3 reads TGTGCCAGCAGCTATATCTCCTACGAGCAGTACTTC.

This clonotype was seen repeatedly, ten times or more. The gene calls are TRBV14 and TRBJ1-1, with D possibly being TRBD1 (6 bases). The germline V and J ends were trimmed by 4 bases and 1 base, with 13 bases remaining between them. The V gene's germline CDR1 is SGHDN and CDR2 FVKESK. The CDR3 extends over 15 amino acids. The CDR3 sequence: CASSRYRTENTEAFF. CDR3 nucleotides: TGTGCCAGCAGCCGATACCGGACAGAGAACACTGAAGCTTTCTTT.

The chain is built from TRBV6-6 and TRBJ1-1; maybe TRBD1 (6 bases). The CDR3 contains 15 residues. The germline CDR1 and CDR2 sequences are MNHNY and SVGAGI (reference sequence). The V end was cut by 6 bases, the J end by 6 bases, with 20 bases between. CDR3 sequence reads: CASSPRGREGAEAFF. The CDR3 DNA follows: TGTGCCAGCAGCCCCAGGGGTAGGGAGGGGGCTGAAGCTTTCTTT.

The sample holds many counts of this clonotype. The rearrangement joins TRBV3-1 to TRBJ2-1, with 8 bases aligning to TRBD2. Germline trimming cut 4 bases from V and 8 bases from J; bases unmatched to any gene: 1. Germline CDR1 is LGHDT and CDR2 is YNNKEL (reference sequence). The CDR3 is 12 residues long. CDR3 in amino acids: CASSRSGDEQFF. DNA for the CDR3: TGTGCCAGCAGCCGTAGCGGGGATGAGCAGTTCTTC.

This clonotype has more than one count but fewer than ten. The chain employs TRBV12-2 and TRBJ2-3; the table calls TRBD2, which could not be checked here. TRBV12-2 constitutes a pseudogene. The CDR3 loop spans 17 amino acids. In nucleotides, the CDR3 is TGTGCAAGTCGCGCCCCCCCCAGGGCCCCTCATGGTGATACGCAGTATTTT. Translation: CASRAPPRAPHGDTQYF.

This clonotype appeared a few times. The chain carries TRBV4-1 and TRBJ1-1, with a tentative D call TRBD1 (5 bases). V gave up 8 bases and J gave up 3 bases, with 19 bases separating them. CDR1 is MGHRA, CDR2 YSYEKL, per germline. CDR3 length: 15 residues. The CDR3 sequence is CASGGGIGADTEAFF. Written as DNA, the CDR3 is TGCGCCAGCGGCGGGGGGATTGGCGCGGACACTGAAGCTTTCTTT.